A selection of T cell receptor beta chains follows, all from one sample in a study of PD-1 blockade in classical Hodgkin lymphoma. Profiling relied on immunoSEQ multiplex PCR, and the TCRdb table lists in-frame clones only, not all of them. The table includes around 2,900 clones, around 70% detected once. Sequenced material: CD8+ T cells from blood, taken before the fourth cycle of nivolumab. The receptors were sampled from a human donor with classical Hodgkin lymphoma. Both conserved end residues are part of each CDR3. Fields, in order: J gene, V gene, clone size, D gene, CDR3 protein, CDR3 DNA. A D gene is named only where the DNA matches it firmly. Rows may omit the clone size; those that give it use once, few, many or a size class.

j_gene: TRBJ1-1; v_gene: TRBV19; abundance: -; d_gene: TRBD1; CDR3aa: CASSPRTGGVGTEAFF; CDR3nt: TGTGCCAGTAGTCCTCGGACAGGGGGAGTCGGCACTGAAGCTTTCTTT
j_gene: TRBJ2-7; v_gene: TRBV29-1; abundance: -; d_gene: -; CDR3aa: CSVEDLSYEQYF; CDR3nt: TGCAGCGTTGAGGACCTCTCCTACGAGCAGTACTTC
j_gene: TRBJ2-1; v_gene: TRBV28; abundance: -; d_gene: -; CDR3aa: CASSRDGLPYNEQFF; CDR3nt: TGTGCCAGCAGTCGGGACGGCCTCCCCTACAATGAGCAGTTCTTC
j_gene: TRBJ2-1; v_gene: TRBV28; abundance: -; d_gene: TRBD1; CDR3aa: CASSWDREGNEQFF; CDR3nt: TGTGCCAGCAGTTGGGACAGGGAGGGTAATGAGCAGTTCTTC
j_gene: TRBJ2-7; v_gene: TRBV15; abundance: once; d_gene: -; CDR3aa: CATSRDLADEQYF; CDR3nt: TGTGCCACCAGCAGAGATTTGGCCGACGAGCAGTACTTC
j_gene: TRBJ1-1; v_gene: TRBV29-1; abundance: large; d_gene: -; CDR3aa: CSTYSGNTEAFF; CDR3nt: TGCAGCACCTACTCGGGAAACACTGAAGCTTTCTTT
j_gene: TRBJ2-7; v_gene: TRBV29-1; abundance: -; d_gene: -; CDR3aa: CSVRETGSTLYEQYF; CDR3nt: TGCAGCGTTCGAGAGACGGGGAGCACTCTCTACGAGCAGTACTTC
j_gene: TRBJ1-4; v_gene: TRBV7-9; abundance: medium-sized; d_gene: -; CDR3aa: CASSERQSYNEKLFF; CDR3nt: TGTGCCAGCAGCGAAAGACAGTCCTATAATGAAAAACTGTTTTTT
j_gene: TRBJ2-3; v_gene: TRBV9; abundance: -; d_gene: -; CDR3aa: CASSVGSSSTDTQYF; CDR3nt: TGTGCCAGCAGCGTAGGGAGCTCTAGCACAGATACGCAGTATTTT
j_gene: TRBJ1-4; v_gene: TRBV15; abundance: -; d_gene: -; CDR3aa: CATSRDRATNEKLFF; CDR3nt: TGTGCCACCAGCAGAGATCGGGCAACTAATGAAAAACTGTTTTTT
j_gene: TRBJ1-1; v_gene: TRBV28; abundance: -; d_gene: -; CDR3aa: CASREEYRNAEAFF; CDR3nt: TGTGCCAGCAGGGAGGAATACAGAAACGCTGAAGCTTTCTTT
j_gene: TRBJ2-7; v_gene: TRBV6-6; abundance: -; d_gene: TRBD1; CDR3aa: CASSTLMGQGVHEQYF; CDR3nt: TGTGCCAGCAGCACCCTGATGGGACAGGGGGTCCACGAGCAGTACTTC
j_gene: TRBJ2-7; v_gene: TRBV6-5; abundance: once; d_gene: TRBD1; CDR3aa: CASSRDRGLGEQYF; CDR3nt: TGTGCCAGCAGCCGGGACAGGGGGCTAGGGGAGCAGTACTTC
j_gene: TRBJ2-1; v_gene: TRBV27; abundance: few; d_gene: -; CDR3aa: CASSEGGGPSSYNEQFF; CDR3nt: TGTGCCAGCAGTGAAGGGGGGGGCCCTAGCTCCTACAATGAGCAGTTCTTC
j_gene: TRBJ2-4; v_gene: TRBV23-1; abundance: -; d_gene: TRBD1; CDR3aa: CASSQGQGARRNIQYF; CDR3nt: TGCGCCAGCAGTCAAGGACAGGGGGCGAGGCGAAACATTCAGTACTTC
j_gene: TRBJ2-5; v_gene: TRBV9; abundance: once; d_gene: -; CDR3aa: CASSVGFSSQETQYF; CDR3nt: TGTGCCAGCAGCGTAGGGTTTAGCTCTCAAGAGACCCAGTACTTC
j_gene: TRBJ1-2; v_gene: TRBV7-8; abundance: -; d_gene: TRBD1; CDR3aa: CASSLARQGWDGYTF; CDR3nt: TGTGCCAGCAGCTTAGCCAGACAGGGCTGGGATGGCTACACCTTC
j_gene: TRBJ2-7; v_gene: TRBV7-4; abundance: -; d_gene: TRBD2; CDR3aa: CASSLTTSGPPSYYEQYF; CDR3nt: TGTGCCAGCAGCTTAACCACTAGCGGGCCACCATCATACTACGAGCAGTACTTC
j_gene: TRBJ2-7; v_gene: TRBV2; abundance: few; d_gene: TRBD2; CDR3aa: CARGGGTSGPSYEQYF; CDR3nt: TGTGCCAGAGGGGGCGGGACTAGCGGTCCCTCCTACGAGCAGTACTTC
j_gene: TRBJ2-7; v_gene: TRBV11-2; abundance: -; d_gene: TRBD2; CDR3aa: CASSFPGGPYEQYF; CDR3nt: TGTGCCAGCAGCTTCCCGGGAGGACCCTACGAGCAGTACTTC